This T cell receptor (beta chain) was captured by sequencing in a study of T cells expressing NK-cell markers (TCRdb year 2020). About the study as a whole: Fewer than ten donors provided sorted CD3+CD56+NKG2C+, CD3+CD56+NKG2C- and CD3+CD56-NKG2C+ T-cell subsets, whose TCR beta-chain repertoires were profiled. Libraries were sequenced as 2 x 150 bp reads on Illumina HiSeq 2000/2500, MiSeq or NextSeq. Of the eight sequenced donors, seven were found to be HCMV-seropositive and one was found to be HCMV-seronegative. All eight donors whose samples were sequenced were randomly selected healthy volunteers, three of them men and five women.

From the cysteine up to the phenylalanine, the CDR3 has a length of 18 residues. The DNA sequence is not available. From a lookup of the germline V gene (reference sequence), CDR1 and CDR2 are LGHDT and YNNKEL. The instrument given in TCRdb is Illumina HiSeq 2000. TCR beta cDNA libraries were made by 5'RACE template switching that added a universal primer site and unique molecular identifiers. cDNA synthesis was primed from the TCR beta constant segment and was followed by two successive PCR amplification steps. The source study handled its data this way. MIGEC handled demultiplexing of the reads and grouping by UMI, while MiTCR was used to assemble and quantify clonotypes. To exclude erroneous sequences, only TCR cDNA sequences supported by at least two reads were retained. The tcR package was used for downstream repertoire analysis, with clonotypes matched between fractions based on CDR3 nucleotide sequence plus V segment. VDJmatch was used to annotate antigen specificity against VDJdb, with one amino acid substitution in CDR3 permitted. TCRdb reprocessed the reads, reporting each CDR3 protein sequence once and no DNA. The V and J calls come from TCRdb's annotation, not from the publication. The data table for this sample lists about 460,000 distinct CDR3 sequences. Over 1.3% of the sample is in the top ten clones.

Remarks on this clonotype: It has no known antigen specificity.

Beyond this particular receptor, the publication reports: Those dominant clonotypes were again the most abundant among CD3+CD56-NKG2C+ cells in a handful of donors, at roughly 25-65%. For six donors, the dominant CD3+CD56+NKG2C+ clonotypes were among the top 10 CD8+ clonotypes and accounted for roughly 1.0-7.5% of CD8+ T cells. Whether the expanded NKG2C-expressing T cell clones were specific for HCMV antigens was left unclear.

HCMV serostatus was determined by detecting HCMV-specific IgG in serum with a commercial ELISA kit. Peripheral blood mononuclear cells were isolated from blood by Ficoll density gradient centrifugation. The sequence joins TRBV3-1 to TRBJ2-1; the D call from TCRdb, TRBD2, cannot be confirmed without DNA. The sequencing sample was made of blood T cells: a sorted CD56 or NKG2C T cell subset, CD4+ or CD8+ T cells, or bulk PBMC T cells (not recorded which). This TCR derives from a woman aged 50 to 60 in good health. Donor details come from another sample of the same person, matched by shared clones. CDR3 loop: CASSRKLSAGATYNEQFF.